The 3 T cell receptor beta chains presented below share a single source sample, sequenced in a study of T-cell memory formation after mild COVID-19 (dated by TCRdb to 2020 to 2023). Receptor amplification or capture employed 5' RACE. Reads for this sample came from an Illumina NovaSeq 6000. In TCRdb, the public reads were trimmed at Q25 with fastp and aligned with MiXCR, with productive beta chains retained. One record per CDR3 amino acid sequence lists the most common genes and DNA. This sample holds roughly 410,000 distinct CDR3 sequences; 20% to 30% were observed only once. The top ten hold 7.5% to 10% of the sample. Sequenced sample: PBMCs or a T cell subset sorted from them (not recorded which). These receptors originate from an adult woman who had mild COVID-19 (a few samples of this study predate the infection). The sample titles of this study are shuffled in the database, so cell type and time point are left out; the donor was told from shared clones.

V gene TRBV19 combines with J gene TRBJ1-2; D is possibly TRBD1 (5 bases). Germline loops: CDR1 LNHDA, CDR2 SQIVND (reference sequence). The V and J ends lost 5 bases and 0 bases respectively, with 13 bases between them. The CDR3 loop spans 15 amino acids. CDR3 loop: CASSPGGFANYGYTF. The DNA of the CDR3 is TGTGCCAGTAGTCCGGGGGGTTTTGCTAACTATGGCTACACCTTC.

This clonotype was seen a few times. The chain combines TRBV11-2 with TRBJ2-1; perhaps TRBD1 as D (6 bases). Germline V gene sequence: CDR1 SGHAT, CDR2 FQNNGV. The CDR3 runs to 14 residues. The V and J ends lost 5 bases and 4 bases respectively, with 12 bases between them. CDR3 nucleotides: TGTGCCAGCAGCCCCCAGGGGATATACAATGAGCAGTTCTTC. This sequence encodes CASSPQGIYNEQFF.

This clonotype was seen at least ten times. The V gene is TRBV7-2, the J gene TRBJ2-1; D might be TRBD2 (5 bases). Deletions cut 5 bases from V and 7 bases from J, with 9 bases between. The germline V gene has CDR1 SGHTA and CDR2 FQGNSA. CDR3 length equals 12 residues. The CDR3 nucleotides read TGTGCCAGCAGCCACCCGGGAAATGAGCAGTTCTTC. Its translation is CASSHPGNEQFF.